One sample yielded the 2 T cell receptor beta chains listed below, sequenced in a study of blood T cell repertoires in COVID-19. Here immunoSEQ multiplex PCR was the method, and the copy in TCRdb shows in-frame clones only, minus some. The data contain over 200,000 clones, less than 90% of them singletons. The source material was PBMCs or T cells enriched from blood (not recorded which). These receptor sequences come from a middle-aged woman who had recovered from COVID-19.

The V gene is TRBV29-1, the J gene TRBJ1-2; TRBD1 might be the D (6 bases). Trimming pared 4 bases from V and 4 bases from J, leaving 13 bases between. CDR1 and CDR2 from the germline V gene are SQVTM and ANQGSEA. CDR3 length: 13 residues. CDR3 amino acids: CSVARTEGYGYTF. DNA of the CDR3: TGCAGCGTTGCAAGGACAGAAGGCTATGGCTACACCTTC.

The chain employs TRBV6-5 and TRBJ1-4; 8 nucleotides align to TRBD1. Germline lookup yields CDR1 MNHEY and CDR2 SVGAGI. The CDR3 runs 15 residues. V shed 6 bases and J 3 bases; nucleotides not matched to a gene: 6. CDR3 region: CASRATGGANEKLFF. As DNA, the CDR3 is TGTGCCAGCAGGGCAACAGGGGGGGCTAATGAAAAACTGTTTTTT.